This T cell receptor beta chain was captured in a study of blood T cells in healthy people across ages. The CDR3 spans 16 residues. For the second PCR, which ran for about 6 to 11 cycles, a sample-barcoded 5' primer and a J-beta primer mix were used. A tag from a template-switch adaptor with 12 random nucleotides marked each cDNA molecule. TCRdb re-analysed the 5' RACE reads in MiXCR, keeping a single row per CDR3 protein. The table has approximately 800,000 distinct CDR3 sequences, approximately 60% seen once. Peripheral blood, roughly 9.3 milliliters per donor, was collected. A remark on this clonotype: Its specificity is unknown.

Study-wide results and caveats: Diversity was estimated from one million T cells, and these estimates were considered underestimates. The study found more naive CD4+ cells and higher diversity in long-lived than aged donors.

The specimen was blood. The chain links TRBV21-1 to TRBJ2-3. TRBV21-1 is annotated as a pseudogene. The TCR comes from a man aged 40-49 years in good health. The CDR3 nucleotides are TGTGCCAGCAGCGAAAGACTACCCGAAATCACAGATACGCAGTATTTT. It yields the protein CASSERLPEITDTQYF.